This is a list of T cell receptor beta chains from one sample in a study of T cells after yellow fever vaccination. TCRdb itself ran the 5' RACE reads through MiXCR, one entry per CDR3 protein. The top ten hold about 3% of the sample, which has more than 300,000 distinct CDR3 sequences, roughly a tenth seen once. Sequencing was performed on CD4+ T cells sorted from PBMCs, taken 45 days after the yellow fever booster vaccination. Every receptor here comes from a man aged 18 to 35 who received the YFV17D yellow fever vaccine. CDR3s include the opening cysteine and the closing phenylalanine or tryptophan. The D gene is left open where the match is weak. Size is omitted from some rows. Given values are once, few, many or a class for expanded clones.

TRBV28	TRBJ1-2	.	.	CASSLTTGGYTF	TGTGCCAGCAGTTTAACCACAGGAGGCTACACCTTC
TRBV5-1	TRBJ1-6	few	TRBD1	CASSLSQGLGTPLHF	TGCGCCAGCAGCTTGTCACAGGGGCTTGGGACACCCCTCCACTTT
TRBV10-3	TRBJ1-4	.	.	CAISDGSGEKLFF	TGTGCCATCAGCGACGGTTCGGGGGAAAAACTGTTTTTT
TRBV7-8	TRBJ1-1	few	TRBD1	CASSLRDRANTEAFF	TGTGCCAGCAGCTTACGGGACAGGGCGAACACTGAAGCTTTCTTT
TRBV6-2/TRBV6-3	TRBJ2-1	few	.	CASSITGFREQFF	TGTGCCAGCAGTATCACAGGGTTTCGTGAGCAGTTCTTC
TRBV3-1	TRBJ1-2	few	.	CASSQDENGYTF	TGTGCCAGCAGCCAAGATGAAAATGGCTACACCTTC
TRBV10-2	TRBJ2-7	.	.	CASSEGGLGYEQYF	TGCGCCAGCAGTGAAGGGGGTTTAGGGTACGAGCAGTACTTC
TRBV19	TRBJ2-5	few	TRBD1	CASMDRRVQETQYF	TGTGCCAGTATGGACAGGAGAGTCCAAGAGACCCAGTACTTC
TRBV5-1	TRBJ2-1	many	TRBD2	CASSLSSGGANEQFF	TGCGCCAGCAGCTTGTCTAGCGGGGGGGCTAATGAGCAGTTCTTC
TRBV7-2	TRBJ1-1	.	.	CASSLPGVTTEAFF	TGTGCCAGCAGCTTACCGGGGGTCACCACTGAAGCTTTCTTT
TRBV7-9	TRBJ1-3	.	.	CASSLVGLTTGTGNTIYF	TGTGCCAGCAGCTTAGTCGGTCTGACGACAGGAACTGGAAACACCATATATTTT
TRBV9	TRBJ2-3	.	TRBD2	CASSVASGGFTDTQYF	TGTGCCAGCAGCGTGGCAAGCGGGGGGTTTACAGATACGCAGTATTTT
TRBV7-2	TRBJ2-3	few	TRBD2	CASSLGQRGATTDTQYF	TGTGCCAGCAGCTTAGGGCAGCGGGGGGCGACCACAGATACGCAGTATTTT
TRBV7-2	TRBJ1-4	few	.	CASSLVGSPNEKLFF	TGTGCCAGCAGCTTAGTCGGGAGTCCCAATGAAAAACTGTTTTTT
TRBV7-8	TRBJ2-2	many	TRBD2	CASRSLAGEGTGELFF	TGTGCCAGCAGATCACTAGCGGGGGAAGGAACCGGGGAGCTGTTTTTT
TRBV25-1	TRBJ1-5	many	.	CASSPGNSNQPQHF	TGTGCCAGCAGCCCAGGGAACAGCAATCAGCCCCAGCATTTT
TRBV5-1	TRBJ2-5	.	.	CASSLDLRGSGQETQYF	TGCGCCAGCAGCTTGGACCTCCGGGGTAGCGGCCAAGAGACCCAGTACTTC
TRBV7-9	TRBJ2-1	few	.	CANRRSGYNEQFF	TGTGCTAACCGTCGGAGCGGATACAATGAGCAGTTCTTC
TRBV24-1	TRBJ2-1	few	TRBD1	CATSDHRGLRDGGNEQFF	TGTGCCACCAGTGACCACAGGGGGCTCAGGGATGGGGGCAATGAGCAGTTCTTC
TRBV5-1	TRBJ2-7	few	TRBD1	CASSLRQGPYEQYF	TGCGCCAGCAGTTTGCGACAGGGGCCCTACGAGCAGTACTTC
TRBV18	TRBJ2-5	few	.	CASSPHTQETQYF	TGTGCCAGCTCACCACATACGCAAGAGACCCAGTACTTC
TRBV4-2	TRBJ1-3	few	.	CASSQVEGNFIGNTIYF	TGTGCCAGCAGCCAAGTCGAGGGAAACTTCATTGGAAACACCATATATTTT
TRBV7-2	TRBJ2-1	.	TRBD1	CASSVTGMLYNEQFF	TGTGCCAGCAGCGTGACAGGGATGCTTTACAATGAGCAGTTCTTC
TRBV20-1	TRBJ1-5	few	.	CSAVGWDNQPQHF	TGCAGTGCTGTCGGGTGGGACAATCAGCCCCAGCATTTT
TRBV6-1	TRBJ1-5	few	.	CASSLEGVSPWFQHF	TGTGCCAGCAGTCTCGAGGGGGTCTCCCCATGGTTCCAGCATTTT
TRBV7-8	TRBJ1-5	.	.	CASRSTGTPQHF	TGTGCCAGCAGGTCTACAGGGACGCCCCAGCATTTT
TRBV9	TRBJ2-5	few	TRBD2	CASSVGGGPAETQYF	TGTGCCAGCAGCGTCGGCGGGGGGCCGGCAGAGACCCAGTACTTC
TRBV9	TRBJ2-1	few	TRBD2	CASSGGAANEQFF	TGTGCCAGTAGCGGGGGGGCCGCCAATGAGCAGTTCTTC
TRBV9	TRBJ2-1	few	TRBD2	CASSVSTSGYNEQFF	TGTGCCAGCAGCGTTTCGACTAGCGGATACAATGAGCAGTTCTTC
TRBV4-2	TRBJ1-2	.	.	CASSQKDGTGIDGYTF	TGTGCCAGCAGCCAGAAAGACGGGACCGGAATTGATGGCTACACCTTC
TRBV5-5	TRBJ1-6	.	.	CASIGEQGGNSPLHF	TGTGCCAGCATAGGGGAACAGGGTGGTAATTCACCCCTCCACTTT
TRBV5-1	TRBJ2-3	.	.	CASSYPASTDTQYF	TGCGCCAGCAGCTACCCGGCCTCCACAGATACGCAGTATTTT
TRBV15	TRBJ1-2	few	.	CATANGVGYTF	TGTGCCACCGCCAACGGTGTGGGCTACACCTTC
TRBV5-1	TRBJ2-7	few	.	CASSLGGTNPYEQYF	TGCGCCAGCAGCTTGGGGGGCACCAATCCCTACGAGCAGTACTTC
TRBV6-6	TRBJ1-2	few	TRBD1	CASSQGQAVYGYTF	TGTGCCAGCAGTCAAGGACAGGCAGTCTATGGCTACACCTTC
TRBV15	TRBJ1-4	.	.	CATSPSGEHVEKLFF	TGTGCCACCAGCCCCTCGGGGGAACACGTCGAAAAACTGTTTTTT
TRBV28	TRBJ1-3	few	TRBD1	CASGVAGGRTRDTIYF	TGTGCCAGCGGAGTCGCAGGGGGCAGAACCAGGGACACCATATATTTT
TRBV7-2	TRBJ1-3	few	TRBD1	CASSSHRGENTIYF	TGTGCCAGCAGCTCCCACAGGGGTGAGAACACCATATATTTT
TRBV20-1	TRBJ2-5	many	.	CSARDAGQDQETQYF	TGCAGTGCTAGAGATGCTGGACAAGACCAAGAGACCCAGTACTTC
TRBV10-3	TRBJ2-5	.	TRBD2	CAISETLAGELETQYF	TGTGCCATCAGTGAGACACTAGCGGGGGAGCTCGAGACCCAGTACTTC
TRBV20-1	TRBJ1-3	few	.	CSAMGGGGNTIYF	TGCAGTGCTATGGGGGGAGGTGGAAACACCATATATTTT
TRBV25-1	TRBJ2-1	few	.	CASRKRRAQSEQFF	TGTGCCAGCCGTAAGAGGCGGGCCCAGAGTGAGCAGTTCTTC
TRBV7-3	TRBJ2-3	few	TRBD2	CASSPSGSSTDTQYF	TGTGCCAGCAGCCCTAGCGGGTCGAGCACAGATACGCAGTATTTT
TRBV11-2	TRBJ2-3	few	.	CASSRRRLADTQYF	TGTGCCAGCAGCCGCAGACGGCTCGCAGATACGCAGTATTTT
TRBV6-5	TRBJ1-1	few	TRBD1	CASSWTGGVTEAFF	TGTGCCAGCAGTTGGACAGGGGGCGTCACTGAAGCTTTCTTT
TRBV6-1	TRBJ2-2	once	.	CASSKGRPGELFF	TGTGCCAGCAGCAAGGGACGTCCCGGGGAGCTGTTTTTT
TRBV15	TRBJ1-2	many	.	CATSSRGRDYGYTF	TGTGCCACCAGTAGTCGAGGGCGAGATTATGGCTACACCTTC
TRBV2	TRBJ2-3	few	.	CASSELTDTQYF	TGTGCCAGCAGTGAGCTCACAGATACGCAGTATTTT
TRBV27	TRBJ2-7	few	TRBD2	CASSFGLAGGTYEQYF	TGTGCCAGCAGTTTCGGACTAGCGGGGGGGACCTACGAGCAGTACTTC
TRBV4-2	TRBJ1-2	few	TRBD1	CASSPGDRNYGYTF	TGTGCCAGCAGCCCAGGGGACAGAAACTATGGCTACACCTTC
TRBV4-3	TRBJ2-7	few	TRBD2	CASSQGLAGGPGMGYEQYF	TGCGCCAGCAGCCAAGGATTAGCGGGGGGGCCAGGTATGGGGTACGAGCAGTACTTC
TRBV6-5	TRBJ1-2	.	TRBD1	CASSRDRVYGYTF	TGTGCCAGCAGCCGAGACAGGGTCTATGGCTACACCTTC
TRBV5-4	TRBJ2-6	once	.	CASSPPRTGANVLTF	TGTGCCAGCAGCCCCCCCCGGACTGGGGCCAACGTCCTGACTTTC
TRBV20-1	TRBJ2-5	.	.	CSASVAAGETQYF	TGCAGTGCTAGTGTGGCGGCTGGGGAGACCCAGTACTTC
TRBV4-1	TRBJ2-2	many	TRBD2	CASSHGLGGASTGELFF	TGCGCCAGCAGCCACGGACTCGGGGGGGCGAGCACCGGGGAGCTGTTTTTT
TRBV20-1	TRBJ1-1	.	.	CSARPGTGNTEAFF	TGCAGTGCTAGACCCGGGACGGGGAACACTGAAGCTTTCTTT
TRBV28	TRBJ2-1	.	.	CASSLWSGRRNEQFF	TGTGCCAGCAGTTTATGGAGCGGACGCCGGAATGAGCAGTTCTTC
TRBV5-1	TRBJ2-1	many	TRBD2	CASSWTSGGPPGNEQFF	TGCGCCAGCAGCTGGACTAGCGGGGGACCGCCAGGCAATGAGCAGTTCTTC
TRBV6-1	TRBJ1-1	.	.	CASSEGADTEAFF	TGTGCCAGCAGTGAGGGGGCGGACACTGAAGCTTTCTTT